These T cell receptor beta chains were read from a single sample in a study of cytomegalovirus exposure and HLA in healthy donors. Produced via immunoSEQ multiplex PCR; TCRdb's table is partial and in-frame only. Of 95,000 to 120,000 clones listed, under 97% are singletons. Sequences were obtained from PBMCs. These receptors all stem from a woman between 18 and 30 years old in good health and CMV-seronegative. Both conserved end residues are part of each CDR3. D genes are given only for firm matches. Part of the rows lack a size; the others show once, few, many or a class for expanded clones.

>TRBV2|.|.|TRBJ2-3|15
CASSFQTPSTDTQYF
TGTGCCAGCAGTTTCCAAACACCAAGCACAGATACGCAGTATTTT
>TRBV7-6|.|.|TRBJ2-7|14
CASSPIDRAYEQYF
TGTGCCAGCAGCCCCATAGACCGGGCCTACGAGCAGTACTTC
>TRBV5-1|TRBD2|.|TRBJ2-5|16
CASSLGTSGPNSPQYF
TGCGCCAGCAGCTTGGGGACTAGCGGCCCCAATTCTCCCCAGTACTTC
>TRBV5-6|.|few|TRBJ1-4|13
CASSLQFNEKLFF
TGTGCCAGCAGCTTACAGTTTAATGAAAAACTGTTTTTT
>TRBV29-1|TRBD2|.|TRBJ2-3|14
CSVELAERTDTQYF
TGCAGCGTTGAACTAGCGGAACGCACAGATACGCAGTATTTT
>TRBV28|TRBD1|.|TRBJ1-6|14
CASSWTGKNSPLHF
TGTGCCAGCAGCTGGACAGGGAAGAATTCACCCCTCCACTTT
>TRBV6-1|.|.|TRBJ1-2|16
CASSESSGRANYGYTF
TGTGCCAGCAGTGAATCTTCGGGGAGAGCAAACTATGGCTACACCTTC
>TRBV29-1|.|.|TRBJ1-1|12
CSVVRGTGEAFF
TGCAGCGTTGTCCGCGGTACTGGTGAAGCTTTCTTT
>TRBV7-8|.|once|TRBJ1-2|13
CASSLQGTIGYTF
TGTGCCAGCAGCTTACAGGGGACGATCGGCTACACCTTC
>TRBV4-3|TRBD2|.|TRBJ2-7|17
CASSKSKSGGRVYEQYF
TGCGCCAGCAGCAAATCAAAGTCGGGGGGGAGGGTCTACGAGCAGTACTTC
>TRBV28|.|.|TRBJ2-7|16
CASSPSRGRVRYEQYF
TGTGCCAGCAGTCCCTCCCGCGGCAGGGTACGATACGAGCAGTACTTC
>TRBV4-3|TRBD2|once|TRBJ2-1|16
CASSRTAGGDYNEQFF
TGCGCCAGCAGCCGAACGGCGGGGGGTGATTACAATGAGCAGTTCTTC
>TRBV18|TRBD1|.|TRBJ1-2|16
CASSPGKNRDSYGYTF
TGTGCCAGCTCACCGGGTAAAAACCGGGACAGTTATGGCTACACCTTC
>TRBV5-5|.|.|TRBJ1-5|19
CASSSRGTKTTYSNQPQHF
TGTGCCAGCAGCTCCAGGGGCACTAAGACGACTTATAGCAATCAGCCCCAGCATTTT
>TRBV27|TRBD1|once|TRBJ1-5|14
CASSATGGHQPQHF
TGTGCCAGCAGTGCCACAGGGGGACATCAGCCCCAGCATTTT
>TRBV18|TRBD1|.|TRBJ2-7|16
CASSLRQGAFNYEQYF
TGTGCCAGCTCACTGAGACAGGGGGCATTTAACTACGAGCAGTACTTC
>TRBV21-1|.|.|TRBJ2-1|13
CARTGESYNEQFF
TGTGCCAGGACAGGGGAATCTTACAATGAGCAGTTCTTC
>TRBV5-4|TRBD2|.|TRBJ2-7|14
CASSQGTSSYEQYF
TGTGCCAGCAGCCAGGGGACTAGCAGCTACGAGCAGTACTTC
>TRBV5-4|TRBD2|.|TRBJ2-7|14
CASSSIAGGREQYF
TGTGCCAGCAGCTCCATAGCGGGGGGGCGGGAGCAGTACTTC
>TRBV28|TRBD1|.|TRBJ1-5|14
CASRGTGEGQPQHF
TGTGCCAGCAGAGGGACAGGGGAAGGGCAGCCCCAGCATTTT
>TRBV4-2|TRBD2|.|TRBJ2-1|17
CASSQGDRGGWYNEQFF
TGTGCCAGCAGCCAAGGGGACCGGGGGGGCTGGTACAATGAGCAGTTCTTC
>TRBV5-5|.|.|TRBJ2-5|16
CASSFTTGNGRETQYF
TGTGCCAGCAGCTTTACCACAGGGAATGGGCGAGAGACCCAGTACTTC
>TRBV5-1|.|.|TRBJ1-1|13
CATTGDLNTEAFF
TGCGCCACCACCGGGGACTTAAACACTGAAGCTTTCTTT
>TRBV4-2|.|.|TRBJ2-6|17
CASSQDPANSGANVLTF
TGTGCCAGCAGCCAAGATCCCGCTAACTCTGGGGCCAACGTCCTGACTTTC
>TRBV4-2|TRBD1|.|TRBJ2-1|13
CASSQRQGNEQFF
TGTGCCAGCAGCCAGAGACAGGGTAATGAGCAGTTCTTC
>TRBV7-2|.|.|TRBJ1-6|14
CASGGSSYNSPLHF
TGTGCCAGCGGGGGGAGCTCCTATAATTCACCCCTCCACTTT
>TRBV4-2|TRBD1|.|TRBJ2-2|15
CASSQEGGRTGELFF
TGTGCCAGCAGCCAAGAAGGGGGCCGCACCGGGGAGCTGTTTTTT
>TRBV5-1|.|.|TRBJ1-4|14
CASSFQEGNEKLFF
TGCGCCAGCAGCTTCCAGGAAGGAAATGAAAAACTGTTTTTT
>TRBV7-9|TRBD2|.|TRBJ2-7|16
CASSLGSSGNPYEQYF
TGTGCCAGCAGCTTAGGCTCTAGCGGGAACCCCTACGAGCAGTACTTC
>TRBV27|TRBD2|.|TRBJ2-1|14
CASSFGGAENEQFF
TGTGCCAGCAGTTTCGGGGGGGCCGAAAATGAGCAGTTCTTC
>TRBV6-9|.|.|TRBJ1-5|17
CASTLGPETNSNQPQHF
TGTGCCAGCACTCTGGGGCCGGAAACTAATAGCAATCAGCCCCAGCATTTT
>TRBV18|.|.|TRBJ2-6|15
CASSPSLSGANVLTF
TGTGCCAGCTCCCCTAGCCTCTCTGGGGCCAACGTCCTGACTTTC
>TRBV5-1|TRBD1|.|TRBJ1-2|14
CASRQGQGIYGYTF
TGCGCCAGCAGACAAGGACAGGGAATTTATGGCTACACCTTC
>TRBV30|.|.|TRBJ1-4|14
CAWSGKGVNEKLFF
TGTGCCTGGAGTGGAAAAGGGGTGAATGAAAAACTGTTTTTT
>TRBV5-4|.|.|TRBJ1-6|12
CASSLPNSPLHF
TGTGCCAGCAGCCTACCAAATTCACCCCTCCACTTT
>TRBV25-1|.|.|TRBJ1-1|15
CASSDLEGMNTEAFF
TGTGCCAGCAGTGATTTGGAGGGGATGAACACTGAAGCTTTCTTT
>TRBV7-3|.|.|TRBJ2-5|15
CASSLMAGLGETQYF
TGTGCCAGCAGCTTAATGGCGGGGCTTGGGGAGACCCAGTACTTC
>TRBV9|TRBD2|.|TRBJ2-5|16
CASSVTSGGAGETQYF
TGTGCCAGCAGCGTAACTAGCGGGGGGGCGGGGGAGACCCAGTACTTC
>TRBV7-9|.|.|TRBJ1-2|15
CASSQTRRANYGYTF
TGTGCCAGCAGCCAAACAAGACGGGCTAACTATGGCTACACCTTC
>TRBV7-2|.|.|TRBJ2-5|14
CASSLVFRQETQYF
TGTGCCAGCAGCTTAGTGTTCCGCCAAGAGACCCAGTACTTC